The 21 T cell receptor beta chains below come from one sample, sequenced in a study of Graves' ophthalmopathy and Graves' hyperthyroidism. From RNA, the CDR3 regions of TCR beta chains were amplified and sequenced. Second-round multiplex PCR followed a first-round RT-PCR using HTBI primers. TCRdb independently ran MiXCR on the multiplex PCR reads; one entry per CDR3 protein. The profile covers approximately 480,000 distinct CDR3 sequences, with approximately 14% appearing a single time and approximately 9.8% taken by the ten largest. Sequenced input: blood. Receptor source: a woman aged 25 to 39 with Graves' ophthalmopathy.

J is TRBJ2-3 and V is TRBV20-1, with a tentative D call TRBD1 (6 bases). Trimming cost V 3 bases and J 6 bases, with 19 bases left between them. The germline V gene encodes CDR1 DFQATT and CDR2 SNEGSKA (reference sequence). This CDR3 has 15 residues. For the CDR3, the DNA is TGCAGTGCTAGTCCGACCGCTAGGGGGTTTGATACGCAGTATTTT. Translated, it gives CSASPTARGFDTQYF.

Turning to this clonotype: This CDR3 is missing its conserved last phenylalanine or tryptophan, likely due to a read error. The rearrangement joins TRBV28 to TRBJ2-7, with D perhaps matching TRBD2 (6 bases). This CDR3 contains 14 residues. Germline CDR1 and CDR2: MDHEN and SYDVKM. DNA of the CDR3: TGTGCGTCAGCCCAAGGCGCGGGATATTCCGAGCAGTACTCC. It yields the protein CASAQGAGYSEQYS.

This rearrangement joins TRBV7-2 to TRBJ2-1; TRBD1 might be the D (5 bases). Trimming stripped 2 bases from V and 6 bases from J, with 8 bases between. Germline CDR1 SGHTA, CDR2 FQGNSA. The CDR3 has 13 residues. This CDR3 is CASSLRQGNEQFF. For the CDR3, the DNA is TGTGCCAGCAGCTTAAGGCAGGGCAATGAGCAGTTCTTC.

This clonotype was found many times. This chain joins TRBV7-8 and TRBJ1-2; a possible D gene is TRBD1 (5 bases). From germline, CDR1 is SGHVS and CDR2 FQNEAQ. This CDR3 comprises 16 residues. V shed 5 bases and J shed 8 bases, with 24 bases lying between them. The CDR3 DNA reads TGTGCCAGCAGCACCTCCTTATCCGGGACGGACCCCGGCTACACCTTC. Translating it yields CASSTSLSGTDPGYTF.

This clonotype has just a few counts. A much larger clone differs by one base, so this may be a read error. The CDR3 loop is CSAMPEERSNQPQHF. CDR3 bases: TGCAGTGCGATGCCGGAGGAAAGGAGCAATCAGCCCCAGCATTTT. The chain combines TRBV20-1 with TRBJ1-5; D not resolved. This CDR3 spans 15 amino acids. CDR1 is DFQATT, CDR2 SNEGSKA, per germline (reference sequence). V shed 6 bases and J shed 1 base, with 16 bases lying between them.

The rearrangement links TRBV10-2 to TRBJ1-5; TRBD1 matches 7 bases. After removal of 2 bases from V and 7 bases from J, the junction contained 11 bases not matched to a gene. Germline values: CDR1 WSHSY, CDR2 SAAADI. There are 16 residues in the CDR3. The CDR3 protein is CASSELQQGPGQPQHF. CDR3 coding DNA: TGCGCCAGCAGTGAGCTCCAACAGGGGCCCGGGCAGCCCCAGCATTTT.

The sample holds one count of this clonotype. The gene calls are TRBV25-1 and TRBJ1-1; no reliable D call. Per the germline V gene, CDR1 is MGHDK and CDR2 is SYGVNS. V was cut by 1 base and J by 4 bases, with 4 bases left in between. The CDR3 runs 12 residues. The CDR3 DNA reads TGTGCCAGCAGTGAATCCGGCACTGAAGCTTTCTTT. As protein: CASSESGTEAFF.

This clonotype showed up many times. J is TRBJ1-1 and V is TRBV24-1; D gene ambiguous. The CDR3 extends over 13 amino acids. CDR1 KGHDR and CDR2 SFDVKD come from the germline V gene. The V and J ends lost 8 bases and 4 bases respectively, with 13 bases between them. Here the CDR3 reads CATTSGRGTEAFF. CDR3 bases: TGTGCCACCACCTCCGGTCGCGGCACTGAAGCTTTCTTT.

This clonotype was found a few times. The chain is built from TRBV3-1 and TRBJ1-2; TRBD1 might be the D (5 bases). V lost 1 base and J lost 2, with 11 bases in between. There are 15 residues in the CDR3. From germline, CDR1 is LGHDT and CDR2 YNNKEL (reference sequence). The CDR3 nucleotides read TGTGCCAGCAGCCAAGGGCGGGGCCTCAACTATGGCTACACCTTC. It translates to CASSQGRGLNYGYTF.

In this sample, this clonotype turned up many times. The J gene is TRBJ2-5, the V gene TRBV12-3 or TRBV12-4; D ambiguous. The CDR3 extends over 15 amino acids. Trimming left V 6 bases short and J 7 bases short, with 21 bases between. CDR3 coding DNA: TGTGCCAGCAGCTTGGACCCTCCAACGTTAGGGACCCAGTACTTC. This gives the protein CASSLDPPTLGTQYF.

This clonotype appeared many times. V usage is TRBV30 and J usage is TRBJ1-1, with D uncertain. Germline-derived CDR1 and CDR2 are GTSNPN and SVGIG (reference sequence). The V and J ends lost 0 bases and 3 bases respectively, with 11 bases between them. The CDR3 has 14 amino acids. CDR3 DNA: TGTGCCTGGAGTGTACTAGGGTTGGACACTGAAGCTTTCTTT. Its translation: CAWSVLGLDTEAFF.

This clonotype was counted at least ten times. The rearrangement links TRBV12-3 or TRBV12-4 to TRBJ1-1; 10 bases align to TRBD1. This CDR3 contains 13 residues. V shed 5 bases and J 8 bases; nucleotides not matched to a gene: 5. The CDR3 DNA follows: TGTGCCAGCAGTCAGACAGGGGGCGCGGAAGCTTTCTTT. Amino acid sequence: CASSQTGGAEAFF.

This chain uses TRBV11-2 with TRBJ2-5, with TRBD1 matching 9 bases. V gave up 4 bases and J gave up 4 bases; unmatched junction bases: 16. Looked up from germline, CDR1 is SGHAT and CDR2 is FQNNGV. The length of the CDR3 is 18 residues. CDR3 sequence reads: CASSYTDRGSPWRETQYF. For the CDR3, the DNA is TGTGCCAGCAGCTATACGGACAGGGGATCACCTTGGCGAGAGACCCAGTACTTC.

In its sample, this clonotype was seen many times. This sequence joins TRBV7-2 and TRBJ1-1; 8 bases agree with TRBD1. Germline lookup yields CDR1 SGHTA and CDR2 FQGNSA. This CDR3 comprises 16 residues. The junction had 10 bases not matched to a gene; V was cut back by 3 bases and J by 4 bases. The DNA for the CDR3 is TGTGCCAGCAGCTTCGCGCAGGCAGGGGGCTTCACTGAAGCTTTCTTT. It is translated as CASSFAQAGGFTEAFF.

V usage is TRBV2 and J usage is TRBJ2-5; tentatively, D is TRBD2 (6 bases). The CDR3 is 11 amino acids. Germline V gives CDR1 SNHLY, CDR2 FYNNEI. Trimming took off 11 bases at V and 1 base at J, with 8 bases between the two ends. The chain's CDR3 is CAGGFQETQYF. Written as DNA, the CDR3 is TGTGCCGGGGGGTTCCAAGAGACCCAGTACTTC.

This clonotype appeared many times. The chain couples TRBV6-5 to TRBJ1-5; no definite D call. Germline V gives CDR1 MNHEY, CDR2 SVGAGI. The CDR3 contains 17 residues. V was pared by 2 bases and J by 0 bases, with 14 bases between. DNA of the CDR3: TGTGCCAGCAGTTACAGGCAGACAAAAGATAGCAATCAGCCCCAGCATTTT. Amino acid sequence: CASSYRQTKDSNQPQHF.

This clonotype was seen many times. The chain carries TRBV6-1 and TRBJ2-2; D not certain. CDR1 and CDR2 from the germline V gene are MNHNS and SASEGT. The CDR3 length is 12 residues. V lost 3 bases and J lost 3, with 2 bases in between. The CDR3 loop is CASSEYTGELFF. CDR3 nucleotide sequence: TGTGCCAGCAGTGAGTACACCGGGGAGCTGTTTTTT.

This clonotype has a count of ten or more. V usage is TRBV4-1 and J usage is TRBJ1-2; TRBD1 matches 10 bases. The CDR3 runs to 18 residues. From germline, CDR1 is MGHRA and CDR2 YSYEKL. Unmatched junction bases numbered 19, after V lost 4 bases and J lost 8 bases. In nucleotides, the CDR3 is TGCGCCAGCAGCCGAGGGACAGGGGATCGAAAATACACCATCGGCTACACCTTC. It is translated as CASSRGTGDRKYTIGYTF.

This clonotype was counted many times. The chain links TRBV6-1 to TRBJ1-5; 8 positions agree with TRBD1. This CDR3 spans 15 amino acids. Trimming at V came to 4 bases and at J to 8 bases, leaving 10 bases not matched to a gene. Per germline, CDR1 MNHNS and CDR2 SASEGT. CDR3 DNA: TGTGCCAGCAGTGGCGCCGGGACAGGACCAAAGCCCCAGCATTTT. This encodes CASSGAGTGPKPQHF.

Ten or more counts support this clonotype. This chain uses TRBV11-2 with TRBJ1-6; D is unclear. The CDR3 is made up of 15 amino acids. Between the trimmed V and J ends, which lost 2 bases and 3 bases, there was a span of 8 bases. Germline V gene lookup returns CDR1 SGHAT and CDR2 FQNNGV. This CDR3 is CASSLSEGYNSPLHF. CDR3 in DNA: TGTGCCAGCAGCTTATCAGAGGGCTATAATTCACCCCTCCACTTT.

V usage is TRBV6-5 and J usage is TRBJ2-7, with TRBD2 matching over 11 bases. Per the germline V gene, CDR1 is MNHEY and CDR2 is SVGAGI. With 2 bases clipped from V and 2 bases from J, the junction kept 2 bases outside the gene matches. CDR3 size: 15 residues. The CDR3 DNA reads TGTGCCAGCAGTTACACTAGCGGGAGCCCCTACGAGCAGTACTTC. The encoded protein is CASSYTSGSPYEQYF.